Each of the 24 T cell receptor beta chains below was sequenced from the same sample in a study of response to subunit inactivated influenza vaccine. One entry per CDR3 protein results from TCRdb running MiXCR on the RT-PCR reads. The sample has a few hundred thousand distinct CDR3 sequences; about 15% are singletons. The sequencing here drew on PBMCs from blood, taken 11 to 12 days after vaccination. The receptor source for this set is a man in his fifties who received an inactivated influenza vaccine.

In its sample, this clonotype was seen a few times. The chain has TRBV9 and TRBJ2-2, with D tentatively TRBD2 (6 bases). This CDR3 region has 15 residues. Trimming shortened V by 0 bases and J by 5 bases, and 11 bases separated the two germline ends. Per germline, CDR1 SGDLS and CDR2 YYNGEE. CDR3 bases: TGTGCCAGCAGCGTAGGGGACTCGATAACCGGGGAGCTGTTTTTT. It encodes CASSVGDSITGELFF.

This clonotype came up a few times. The chain uses TRBV29-1 and TRBJ1-1, with D possibly being TRBD1 (6 bases). The CDR3 is made up of 13 amino acids. The V end lost 5 bases, the J end lost 3 bases, and 13 bases lay between the germline ends. CDR1 and CDR2 from the germline V gene are SQVTM and ANQGSEA. CDR3 residues: CSVQNRVDTEAFF. The CDR3, as DNA: TGCAGCGTTCAAAACAGGGTAGACACTGAAGCTTTCTTT.

The rearrangement uses TRBV7-2 and TRBJ2-7, with 9 nucleotides matching TRBD1. The CDR3 runs to 14 residues. With V trimmed by 3 bases and J by 6 bases, 6 bases remained unmatched. Germline CDR1 SGHTA, CDR2 FQGNSA. In DNA form, the CDR3 reads TGTGCCAGCAGCTTCCGACAGGGGGTCTCCGAGCAGTACTTC. As protein: CASSFRQGVSEQYF.

This clonotype was seen a handful of times. V gene TRBV28 combines with J gene TRBJ2-3; TRBD1 matches at 7 bases. This CDR3 contains 15 residues. The V segment lost 6 bases and the J segment 6 bases; nucleotides outside the gene matches: 12. In germline, CDR1 is MDHEN, CDR2 SYDVKM. The CDR3 region is CASSRGQRASDTQYF. The DNA for the CDR3 is TGTGCCAGCAGCCGGGGACAGAGGGCGAGTGATACGCAGTATTTT.

This chain links TRBV20-1 with TRBJ2-2, with 7 bases identical to TRBD2. The CDR3 is 19 residues long. The J segment lost 0 bases and the V segment lost 0 bases, leaving 13 bases of the junction unmatched. The germline V gene has CDR1 DFQATT and CDR2 SNEGSKA (reference sequence). The CDR3: CSARDFGRQGGTNTGELFF. As DNA, the CDR3 is TGCAGTGCTAGAGATTTTGGAAGGCAGGGAGGGACGAACACCGGGGAGCTGTTTTTT.

This rearrangement joins TRBV12-3 or TRBV12-4 to TRBJ2-7, with 7 bases that match TRBD2. The CDR3 is 15 residues long. With 5 bases clipped from V and 6 bases from J, the junction kept 13 bases outside the gene matches. CDR3 in amino acids: CASSQSGLGRREQYF. The DNA for the CDR3 is TGTGCCAGCAGTCAATCTGGACTAGGGAGACGCGAGCAGTACTTC.

This clonotype was detected a few times. The chain links TRBV4-2 to TRBJ2-3, with D uncertain. CDR3 size: 17 residues. V was trimmed by 0 bases and J by 0 bases, leaving 13 bases between them. CDR1 and CDR2 (germline): LGHNA, YNFKEQ. This CDR3 is CASSQELTRLSTDTQYF. CDR3 bases: TGTGCCAGCAGCCAAGAGTTAACCCGGCTTAGCACAGATACGCAGTATTTT.

This clonotype showed up many times. This rearrangement joins TRBV7-2 to TRBJ2-1; the D gene is possibly TRBD1 (5 bases). CDR3 size: 14 residues. Per germline, CDR1 SGHTA and CDR2 FQGNSA. Trimming removed 3 bases from V and 5 bases from J, with 11 bases in between. The CDR3 bases are TGTGCCAGCAGCTTGGCAGGGCCCCACAATGAGCAGTTCTTC. Protein product: CASSLAGPHNEQFF.

The chain has TRBV28 and TRBJ2-1; 16 nucleotides agree with TRBD2. CDR1 MDHEN and CDR2 SYDVKM come from the germline V gene. With 4 bases clipped from V and 1 base from J, the junction kept 7 bases outside the gene matches. The CDR3 has 19 amino acids. The CDR3 sequence: CASSSRGLAGGRSYNEQFF. CDR3 DNA sequence: TGTGCCAGCAGTTCGAGGGGACTAGCGGGAGGGCGGTCCTACAATGAGCAGTTCTTC.

This clonotype has a handful of counts. V usage is TRBV7-6 and J usage is TRBJ1-1; D possibly corresponds to TRBD1 (6 bases). From germline, CDR1 is SGHVS and CDR2 FNYEAQ. The CDR3 sequence is 13 residues long. Between the trimmed V and J ends, which lost 6 bases and 4 bases, there was a span of 12 bases. The CDR3 DNA is TGTGCCAGCAGAAAGGGGGTGGGCACTGAAGCTTTCTTT. As protein: CASRKGVGTEAFF.

The chain is built from TRBV5-4 and TRBJ2-5, with D perhaps TRBD2 (5 bases). This CDR3 has 15 amino acids. V was cut by 3 bases and J by 4 bases, with 16 bases left in between. Germline-derived CDR1 and CDR2 are SGHNT and YYREEE (reference sequence). The CDR3 DNA reads TGTGCCAGCAGCTACGGTACCGGGATCCTAGAGACCCAGTACTTC. Its protein product is CASSYGTGILETQYF. Looking up the rest from reference TRBV5-4 and TRBJ2-5 gives the full variable domain: ETGVTQSPTHLIKTRGQQVTLRCSSQSGHNTVSWYQQALGQGPQFIFQYYREEENGRGNFPPRFSGLQFPNYSSELNVNALELDDSALYLCASSYGTGILETQYFGPGTRLLVL.

The gene calls are TRBV12-3 or TRBV12-4 and TRBJ2-7, with TRBD1 identical over 7 bases. V was pared by 3 bases and J by 2 bases, with 4 bases of the junction left unmatched. The CDR3 length is 14 residues. The CDR3 sequence: CASSFTQGPYEQYF. In DNA, the CDR3 is TGTGCCAGCAGTTTTACACAGGGGCCCTACGAGCAGTACTTC.

The J gene is TRBJ2-3, the V gene TRBV3-1; 13 positions match TRBD2. This CDR3 is built from 17 residues. The germline V gene encodes CDR1 LGHDT and CDR2 YNNKEL (reference sequence). The junction had 7 bases not matched to a gene; V was cut back by 5 bases and J by 2 bases. The CDR3 DNA is TGTGCCAGCAGCTACGGACTAGCGGGGGCCCTCACAGATACGCAGTATTTT. Its protein is CASSYGLAGALTDTQYF.

This clonotype occurred a few times. The chain recombines TRBV20-1 with TRBJ2-7, with D possibly being TRBD2 (5 bases). Trimming cost V 6 bases and J 2 bases, with 17 bases left between them. Germline V lookup: CDR1 DFQATT, CDR2 SNEGSKA (reference sequence). The CDR3 totals 14 residues. As DNA, the CDR3 is TGCAGTGCGAGGGTTCCCGGTCACACCTACGAGCAGTACTTC. Its protein product is CSARVPGHTYEQYF.

This clonotype was found many times. J is TRBJ2-3 and V is TRBV20-1; 8 positions match TRBD2. This CDR3 spans 13 amino acids. The junction had 11 bases not matched to a gene; V was cut back by 3 bases and J by 12 bases. CDR1 DFQATT and CDR2 SNEGSKA come from the germline V gene (reference sequence). The CDR3 nucleotides are TGCAGTGCTAGCGTGACGGGGGGGCCATCACAGTATTTT. It is translated as CSASVTGGPSQYF.

The rearrangement links TRBV5-1 to TRBJ2-3, with 13 bases that match TRBD2. The V gene end was trimmed by 0 bases and the J gene end by 5 bases; junction bases not matched to a gene: 3. Germline V lookup: CDR1 SGHRS, CDR2 YFSETQ. The CDR3 is 16 residues long. The CDR3 bases are TGCGCCAGCAGCTTGGGGACTAGCGGGGGTCGAGATACGCAGTATTTT. This translates into CASSLGTSGGRDTQYF. Combining the CDR3 with reference TRBV5-1 and TRBJ2-3 gives the whole variable domain KAGVTQTPRYLIKTRGQQVTLSCSPISGHRSVSWYQQTPGQGLQFLFEYFSETQRNKGNFPGRFSGRQFSNSRSEMNVSTLELGDSALYLCASSLGTSGGRDTQYFGPGTRLTVL.

This clonotype has a handful of counts. This sequence joins TRBV13 and TRBJ2-3; maybe TRBD1 (5 bases). The germline gives CDR1 PRHDT, CDR2 FYEKMQ (reference sequence). The CDR3 contains 13 residues. The V end was cut by 5 bases, the J end by 2 bases, with 8 bases between. The CDR3 nucleotides read TGTGCCAGCAGCAAAGGGGCCACAGATACGCAGTATTTT. This translates into CASSKGATDTQYF.

CDR3 nucleotide sequence: TGTGCCAGCAGCGGGGGACTAGCGGGAGGGCCCCTCGATGAGCAGTTCTTC. It yields the protein CASSGGLAGGPLDEQFF. The chain carries TRBV9 and TRBJ2-1; 16 bases line up with TRBD2. CDR3 length equals 17 residues. The J segment lost 8 bases and the V segment lost 3 bases, leaving 8 bases of the junction unmatched. Looked up from germline, CDR1 is SGDLS and CDR2 is YYNGEE.

This clonotype appeared a few times. This chain links TRBV6-2 or TRBV6-3 with TRBJ2-2; maybe TRBD1 (7 bases). Germline V gene lookup returns CDR1 MNHEY and CDR2 SVGEGT. Trimming stripped 3 bases from V and 7 bases from J, with 12 bases between. CDR3 length: 14 amino acids. CDR3 loop: CASSYGTAGGELFF. The CDR3 nucleotides read TGTGCCAGCAGTTATGGGACAGCGGGCGGGGAGCTGTTTTTT.

This clonotype appeared a few times. V gene TRBV29-1 combines with J gene TRBJ2-5; 7 nucleotides align to TRBD1. V was clipped by 5 bases and J by 5 bases; unmatched bases: 8. Germline values: CDR1 SQVTM, CDR2 ANQGSEA. CDR3 length: 13 residues. The CDR3 DNA reads TGCAGCGTTAAGGGACAGTTCGGGGAGACCCAGTACTTC. Amino acid sequence: CSVKGQFGETQYF.

This clonotype has only a few counts. The J gene is TRBJ2-1, the V gene TRBV11-2, with 8 bases lining up with TRBD2. Germline trimming cut 1 base from V and 2 bases from J; bases unmatched to any gene: 10. Germline V gives CDR1 SGHAT, CDR2 FQNNGV. The CDR3 consists of 18 residues. This chain's CDR3 is CASSLGLKLADTYNEQFF. In DNA, the CDR3 is TGTGCCAGCAGCTTAGGCCTGAAACTAGCGGACACCTACAATGAGCAGTTCTTC.

In this sample, this clonotype turned up a few times. The genes are TRBV12-3 or TRBV12-4 and TRBJ1-2; 7 bases fit TRBD1. The CDR3 runs to 16 residues. V lost 4 bases, J lost 3 bases, and 11 bases stayed unmatched. CDR3: CASSSPQTGTDYGYTF. The CDR3 region has the DNA TGTGCCAGCAGTTCGCCCCAGACAGGGACTGACTATGGCTACACCTTC.

Many counts were recorded for this clonotype. The chain carries TRBV7-8 and TRBJ2-3; 7 bases fit TRBD2. V lost 5 bases to trimming and J lost 4 bases; unmatched junction nucleotides: 9. Germline CDR1 and CDR2: SGHVS and FQNEAQ. The CDR3 has 15 amino acids. CDR3 sequence reads: CASSPLRRGSDTQYF. CDR3 DNA sequence: TGTGCCAGCAGCCCCCTAAGGCGGGGGTCAGATACGCAGTATTTT.

The gene calls are TRBV20-1 and TRBJ2-7, with 7 nucleotides matching TRBD1. Germline assignment: CDR1 DFQATT and CDR2 SNEGSKA (reference sequence). The junction had 3 bases not matched to a gene; V was cut back by 1 base and J by 0 bases. The CDR3 is 14 residues long. CDR3 DNA sequence: TGCAGTGCTAGAGCAGGGGGATACTCCTACGAGCAGTACTTC. Translating gives CSARAGGYSYEQYF.